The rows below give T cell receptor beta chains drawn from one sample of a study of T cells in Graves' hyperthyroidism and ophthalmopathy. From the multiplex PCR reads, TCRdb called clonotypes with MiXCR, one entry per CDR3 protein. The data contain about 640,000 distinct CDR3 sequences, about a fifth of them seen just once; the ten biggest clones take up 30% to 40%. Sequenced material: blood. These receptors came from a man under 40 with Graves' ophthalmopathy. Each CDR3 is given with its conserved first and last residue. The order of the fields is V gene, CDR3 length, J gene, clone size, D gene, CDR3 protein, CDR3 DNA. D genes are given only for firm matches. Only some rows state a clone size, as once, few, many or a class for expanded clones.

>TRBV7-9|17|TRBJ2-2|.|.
CASSLTSGTGNTGELFF
TGTGCCAGCAGCTTAACCTCCGGGACGGGGAACACCGGGGAGCTGTTTTTT
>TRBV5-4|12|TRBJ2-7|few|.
CASSQDYYEQYF
TGTGCCAGCAGCCAGGACTACTACGAGCAGTACTTC
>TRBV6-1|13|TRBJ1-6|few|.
CASIELWSSPLHF
TGTGCCAGCATCGAACTTTGGAGTTCACCCCTCCACTTT
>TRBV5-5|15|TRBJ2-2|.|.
CASSRLRANTGELFF
TGTGCCAGCAGCCGCCTTAGAGCGAACACCGGGGAGCTGTTTTTT
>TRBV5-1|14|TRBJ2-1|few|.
CASSLSGFSNEQFF
TGCGCCAGCAGCTTGTCAGGGTTTAGCAATGAGCAGTTCTTC
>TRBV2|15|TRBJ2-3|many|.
CASSEVGSITDTQYF
TGTGCCAGCAGTGAGGTCGGGAGCATCACAGATACGCAGTATTTT
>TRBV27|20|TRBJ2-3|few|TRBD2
CASSPRAPKLAGELSDTQYF
TGTGCCAGCAGCCCCCGAGCCCCGAAACTAGCGGGAGAGTTGTCAGATACGCAGTATTTT
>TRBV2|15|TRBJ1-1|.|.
CASSELQGLDTEAFF
TGTGCCAGCAGTGAGTTACAGGGATTAGACACTGAAGCTTTCTTT
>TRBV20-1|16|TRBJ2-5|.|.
CSARDRDLTSQETQYF
TGCAGTGCTAGAGATCGCGACTTGACCTCCCAAGAGACCCAGTACTTC
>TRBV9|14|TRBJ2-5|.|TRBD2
CASSVGTSVETQYF
TGTGCCAGCAGCGTAGGGACTAGCGTGGAGACCCAGTACTTC
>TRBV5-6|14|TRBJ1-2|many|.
CASSLVWTDYGYTF
TGTGCCAGCAGCTTGGTTTGGACGGACTATGGCTACACCTTC
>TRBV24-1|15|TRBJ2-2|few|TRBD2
CATSGLAGVGGELFF
TGTGCCACCAGTGGACTAGCGGGAGTAGGCGGGGAGCTGTTTTTT
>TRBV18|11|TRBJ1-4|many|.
CASSTREKLFF
TGTGCCAGCTCAACCAGAGAAAAACTGTTTTTT
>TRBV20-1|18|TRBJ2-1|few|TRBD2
CSARDWGRGLAADNEQFF
TGCAGTGCTAGAGATTGGGGCAGGGGACTAGCGGCTGACAATGAGCAGTTCTTC
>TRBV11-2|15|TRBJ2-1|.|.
CASSLDLASTYEQFF
TGTGCCAGCAGCTTAGACCTAGCGTCGACCTATGAGCAGTTCTTC
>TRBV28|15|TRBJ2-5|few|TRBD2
CASSLAGEYQETQYF
TGTGCCAGCAGTTTAGCGGGAGAGTACCAAGAGACCCAGTACTTC
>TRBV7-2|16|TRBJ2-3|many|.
CASSLRVVGRWDTQYF
TGTGCCAGCAGCTTAAGAGTGGTCGGACGTTGGGATACGCAGTATTTT
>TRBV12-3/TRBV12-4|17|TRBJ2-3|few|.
CASSFLNGGVSIDTQYF
TGTGCCAGCAGTTTCTTGAACGGCGGGGTCTCCATCGATACGCAGTATTTT
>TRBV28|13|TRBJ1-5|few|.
CASSDSYNQPQHF
TGTGCCAGCAGTGATTCCTACAATCAGCCCCAGCATTTT
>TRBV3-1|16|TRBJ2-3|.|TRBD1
CASSPLTGVLTDTQYF
TGTGCCAGCAGCCCGTTAACAGGGGTCCTCACAGATACGCAGTATTTT
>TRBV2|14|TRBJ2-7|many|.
CASSAGSRFYEQYF
TGTGCCAGCAGTGCAGGGTCTCGATTCTACGAGCAGTACTTC
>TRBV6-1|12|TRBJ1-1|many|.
CASSESSAEAFF
TGTGCCAGCAGTGAATCCAGCGCTGAAGCTTTCTTT
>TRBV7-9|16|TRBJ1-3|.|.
CASSLKGGRSGNTIYF
TGTGCCAGCAGCTTAAAAGGGGGACGCTCTGGAAACACCATATATTTT
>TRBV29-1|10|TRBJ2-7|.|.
CSVEDGEQYF
TGCAGCGTTGAAGATGGAGAGCAGTACTTC
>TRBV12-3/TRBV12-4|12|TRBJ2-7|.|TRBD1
CASQGQDIKQYF
TGTGCCAGCCAAGGACAGGATATTAAGCAGTACTTC
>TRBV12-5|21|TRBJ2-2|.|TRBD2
CASGLFPGTSGSGADTGELFF
TGTGCTAGTGGTTTGTTCCCCGGGACTAGCGGGAGTGGGGCGGACACCGGGGAGCTGTTTTTT
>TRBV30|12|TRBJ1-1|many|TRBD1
CAWGQGNTEAFF
TGTGCCTGGGGACAGGGGAACACTGAAGCTTTCTTT
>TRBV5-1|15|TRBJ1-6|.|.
CASNSDGLDNSPLHF
TGCGCCAGCAACTCCGACGGTTTAGATAATTCACCCCTCCACTTT
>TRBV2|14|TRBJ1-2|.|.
CASSGMGTDAGYTF
TGTGCCAGCAGTGGTATGGGGACCGACGCTGGCTACACCTTC
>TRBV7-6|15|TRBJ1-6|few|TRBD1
CASSLWDSNNSPLHF
TGTGCCAGCAGCCTCTGGGACAGCAATAATTCACCCCTCCACTTT
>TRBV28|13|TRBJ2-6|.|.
CASSVGGANVLTF
TGTGCCAGCAGCGTGGGAGGGGCCAACGTCCTGACTTTC
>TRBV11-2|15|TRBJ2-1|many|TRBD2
CASSFSLSGIGEQFF
TGTGCCAGCAGCTTCTCCCTTAGCGGGATCGGTGAGCAGTTCTTC
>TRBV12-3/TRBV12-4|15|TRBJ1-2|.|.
CASSLGGGDLGGYTF
TGTGCCAGCAGTCTTGGAGGGGGGGATTTGGGAGGCTACACCTTC
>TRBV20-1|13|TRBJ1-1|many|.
CSASWQGADEAFF
TGCAGTGCCAGCTGGCAAGGGGCGGATGAAGCTTTCTTT
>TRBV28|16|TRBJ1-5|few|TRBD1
CASSFSPTGGDQPQHF
TGTGCCAGCAGTTTTTCCCCCACAGGGGGTGATCAGCCCCAGCATTTT
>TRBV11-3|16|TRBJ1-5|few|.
CASSVQSCLGNQPQHF
TGTGCCAGCAGCGTACAGAGTTGTCTAGGCAATCAGCCCCAGCATTTT
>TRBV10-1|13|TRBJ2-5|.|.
CASARDLQETQYF
TGCGCCAGCGCCCGGGACCTCCAAGAGACCCAGTACTTC
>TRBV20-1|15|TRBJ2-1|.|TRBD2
CSAKTSGRAFNEQFF
TGCAGTGCTAAGACTAGCGGGAGGGCCTTCAATGAGCAGTTCTTC
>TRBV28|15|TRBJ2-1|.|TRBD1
CASSWGGTGVDEQFF
TGTGCCAGCAGTTGGGGCGGGACAGGGGTGGATGAGCAGTTCTTC
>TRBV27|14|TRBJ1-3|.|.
CASSSGYSGNTIYF
TGTGCCAGCAGTTCGGGATACTCTGGAAACACCATATATTTT
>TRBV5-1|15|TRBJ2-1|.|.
CASSPILSRDNEQFF
TGCGCCAGCAGCCCCATACTCTCCAGGGACAATGAGCAGTTCTTC
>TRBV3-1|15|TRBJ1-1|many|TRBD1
CASSLEQGANTEAFF
TGTGCCAGCAGCCTAGAACAGGGGGCAAACACTGAAGCTTTCTTT
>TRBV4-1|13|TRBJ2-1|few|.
CASSQDFYNEQFF
TGCGCCAGCAGCCAAGACTTTTACAATGAGCAGTTCTTC
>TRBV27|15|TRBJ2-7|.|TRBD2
CASSPGLASTYEQYF
TGTGCCAGCAGCCCCGGACTAGCTTCCACCTACGAGCAGTACTTC
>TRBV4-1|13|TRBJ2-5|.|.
CASSQDRMETQYF
TGCGCCAGCAGCCAAGATAGGATGGAGACCCAGTACTTC
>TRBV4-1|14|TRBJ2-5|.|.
CASSQDPSWETQYF
TGCGCCAGCAGCCAAGATCCCAGCTGGGAGACCCAGTACTTC
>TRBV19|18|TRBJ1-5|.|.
CASSIKGAEIYSNQPQHF
TGTGCCAGTAGTATAAAAGGGGCAGAAATTTATAGCAATCAGCCCCAGCATTTT
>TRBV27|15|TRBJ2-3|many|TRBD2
CASRSLAGAGDTQYF
TGTGCCAGCAGGTCTCTAGCGGGAGCGGGAGATACGCAGTATTTT
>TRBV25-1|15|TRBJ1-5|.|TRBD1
CASSEGTGGNQPQHF
TGTGCCAGCAGTGAAGGGACAGGGGGCAATCAGCCCCAGCATTTT
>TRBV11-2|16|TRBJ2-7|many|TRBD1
CASSLEWTGRSAEQYF
TGTGCCAGCAGCTTAGAGTGGACAGGGCGTAGCGCCGAGCAGTACTTC
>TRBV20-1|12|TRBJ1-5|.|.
CSAPTPNQPQHF
TGCAGTGCCCCAACTCCTAATCAGCCCCAGCATTTT
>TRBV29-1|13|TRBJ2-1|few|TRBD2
CSARQTSLNEQFF
TGCAGCGCCCGCCAGACTAGCCTCAATGAGCAGTTCTTC